This TCR beta chain emerged from a study of blood T cell repertoires in COVID-19. Study overall: Acute and convalescent COVID-19 samples came from the United States, Italy and Spain. Sample material is recorded as cDNA or gDNA derived from T cells, B-cell-depleted T cells, or PBMCs.

The CDR3 length is 14 residues. Germline V lookup: CDR1 MNHEY, CDR2 SVGAGI. The V and J ends lost 7 bases and 4 bases respectively, with 14 bases between them. As originally analysed: From reference gene primer amplification, estimates of nucleated cell counts were derived. Only in-frame clones appear in the TCRdb table, and some are missing; sequencing was by immunoSEQ multiplex PCR. That table furnishes V, J and clone size, whereas the DNA furnished D and trimming. Of about 73,000 clones detected, about four fifths appear once; the ten largest clones hold more than 4%. The sequencing sample was made of peripheral blood. The sequence was collected from a woman aged 55 to 70 with acute or convalescent COVID-19. The rearrangement joins TRBV6-5 to TRBJ1-5, with D possibly matching TRBD1 (6 bases). The CDR3 sequence: CASMYGTRNQPQHF. The DNA for the CDR3 is TGTGCCAGCATGTACGGGACACGGAATCAGCCCCAGCATTTT.